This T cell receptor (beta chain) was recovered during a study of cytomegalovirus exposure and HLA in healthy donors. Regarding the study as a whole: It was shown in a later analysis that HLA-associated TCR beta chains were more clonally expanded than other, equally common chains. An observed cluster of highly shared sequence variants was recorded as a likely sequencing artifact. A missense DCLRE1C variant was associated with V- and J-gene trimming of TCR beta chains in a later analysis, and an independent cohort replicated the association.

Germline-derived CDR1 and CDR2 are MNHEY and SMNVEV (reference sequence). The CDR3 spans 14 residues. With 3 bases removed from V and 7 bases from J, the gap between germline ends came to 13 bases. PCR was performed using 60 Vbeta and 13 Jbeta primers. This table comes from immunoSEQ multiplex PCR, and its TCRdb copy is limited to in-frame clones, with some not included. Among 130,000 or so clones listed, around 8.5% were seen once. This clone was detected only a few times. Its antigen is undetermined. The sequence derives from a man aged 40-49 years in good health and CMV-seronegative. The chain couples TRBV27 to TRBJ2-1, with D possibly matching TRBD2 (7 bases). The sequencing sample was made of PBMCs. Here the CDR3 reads CASSFRGAGNEQFF. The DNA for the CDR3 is TGTGCCAGCAGTTTTCGGGGGGCGGGGAATGAGCAGTTCTTC.